Detailed here is one TCR beta chain. Assay: immunoSEQ multiplex PCR; the TCRdb copy retains only in-frame clones and omits some. This sample has approximately 200,000 clones; 70% to 90% occur once, and the top ten carry about a tenth. Participant ages covered about 18 to 95 years across 20 to 25 US areas. Two negative PCRs, clearance, or symptom resolution characterized the recovered Cohort 3 donors. This specimen comes from a study of blood T cell repertoires in COVID-19. Study background: Acute and convalescent COVID-19 samples came from the United States, Italy and Spain.

This CDR3 is built from 16 residues. CDR1 is MNHEY and CDR2 is SMNVEV in the germline V gene (reference sequence). V trimming: 5 bases; J trimming: 7 bases; junction bases outside the gene matches: 7. This chain uses TRBV27 with TRBJ1-6; 11 nucleotides line up with TRBD1. The source is a young man who had recovered from COVID-19. Source material: PBMCs or T cells enriched from blood (not recorded which). The CDR3: CASSQWGQGVNSPLHF. CDR3 DNA: TGTGCCAGCAGTCAATGGGGACAGGGGGTAAATTCACCCCTCCACTTT.